These T cell receptor beta chains were read from a single sample in a study of CD8 T cells in Susac syndrome. TCRdb reanalysed the immunoSEQ multiplex PCR reads using MiXCR and keeps one entry per CDR3 protein. The table has some 150,000 distinct CDR3 sequences, around 95% seen once; the top ten hold about 0.15%. The sequenced material came from CD8+ T cells from PBMCs. The receptors were gathered from a human donor with multiple sclerosis. Both conserved end residues are part of each CDR3. D genes are given only for firm matches. Size tells how often a clone was seen (once, few, many) or the class of an expanded clone, and some rows leave it out.

CDR3 protein	CDR3 DNA	D gene	clone size	V gene	J gene
CSARVDRRDGYTF	TGCAGTGCTAGAGTAGACAGGAGAGATGGCTACACCTTC	.	.	TRBV20-1	TRBJ1-2
CASSQGYRGPDVEQFF	TGTGCCAGCAGCCAGGGGTATCGGGGGCCCGATGTTGAGCAGTTCTTC	.	.	TRBV4-2	TRBJ2-1
CSASHPFDDTQYF	TGCAGTGCTAGTCACCCCTTTGACGATACGCAGTATTTT	.	.	TRBV20-1	TRBJ2-3
CASSASGELNTEAFF	TGTGCCAGCAGCGCCTCGGGAGAGCTGAACACTGAAGCTTTCTTT	.	.	TRBV4-2	TRBJ1-1
CASSVVQDRGDTQYF	TGTGCCAGCAGCGTAGTCCAGGATAGGGGTGATACGCAGTATTTT	.	.	TRBV9	TRBJ2-3
CSAPGSDYGYTF	TGCAGTGCCCCCGGGTCCGATTATGGCTACACCTTC	.	.	TRBV20-1	TRBJ1-2
CASSLSTGRPYNEQFF	TGTGCCAGCAGCTTATCGACAGGACGACCCTACAATGAGCAGTTCTTC	.	.	TRBV5-6	TRBJ2-1
CASSAAFDRVTGEAFF	TGTGCCAGCAGCGCAGCCTTCGATCGGGTAACCGGTGAAGCTTTCTTT	.	.	TRBV3-1	TRBJ1-1
CASSYPTEAFF	TGTGCCAGCAGTTACCCCACTGAAGCTTTCTTT	.	once	TRBV6-2/TRBV6-3	TRBJ1-1
CASSSRTGFGETQYF	TGTGCCAGCAGTTCCAGGACAGGGTTCGGAGAGACCCAGTACTTC	TRBD1	.	TRBV6-2/TRBV6-3	TRBJ2-5
CASSGRRDEQYF	TGTGCCTCCTCCGGTAGGAGAGACGAGCAGTACTTC	.	.	TRBV3-1	TRBJ2-7
CASSFVLVGGAETQYF	TGTGCCAGCAGTTTCGTCTTAGTAGGCGGGGCGGAGACCCAGTACTTC	.	.	TRBV27	TRBJ2-5
CASSQGIVEQFF	TGTGCCAGCAGCCAAGGGATCGTAGAGCAGTTCTTC	.	.	TRBV14	TRBJ2-1
CASSANRGDEQFF	TGTGCCAGCAGCGCGAACAGGGGGGATGAGCAGTTCTTC	TRBD1	.	TRBV5-6	TRBJ2-1
CASSVTGVSDQPQHF	TGTGCCAGCAGCGTCACAGGGGTCTCGGATCAGCCCCAGCATTTT	TRBD1	.	TRBV9	TRBJ1-5